The present TCR beta chain was sequenced within a study of T cells in localized non-small cell lung cancer. Germline CDR1 and CDR2: SGHRS and YFSETQ. This CDR3 has 17 amino acids. The trim removed 5 bases at V and 6 bases at J, leaving 19 bases unmatched. For this clone: Its antigen remains unknown.

Study observations and caveats: Appearance in adjacent lung was seen for a median about 59 of the top 100 tumor clones.

TCRdb's table, derived via immunoSEQ multiplex PCR, lists solely in-frame clones and lacks some. The data hold some 53,000 clones, with 86% observed a single time. The sequence came from a male donor aged 60 or over with stage III squamous cell lung carcinoma. The sample here was peripheral blood, taken before any cancer treatment. The chain uses TRBV5-1 and TRBJ2-7; TRBD2 aligns across 8 bases. The DNA for the CDR3 is TGCGCCAGCAGATCGACTACCGGGACTAGTCGTGATTCCGAGCAGTACTTC. Translated, it gives CASRSTTGTSRDSEQYF. The variable domain in full, completed from reference TRBV5-1 and TRBJ2-7, reads KAGVTQTPRYLIKTRGQQVTLSCSPISGHRSVSWYQQTPGQGLQFLFEYFSETQRNKGNFPGRFSGRQFSNSRSEMNVSTLELGDSALYLCASRSTTGTSRDSEQYFGPGTRLTVT.